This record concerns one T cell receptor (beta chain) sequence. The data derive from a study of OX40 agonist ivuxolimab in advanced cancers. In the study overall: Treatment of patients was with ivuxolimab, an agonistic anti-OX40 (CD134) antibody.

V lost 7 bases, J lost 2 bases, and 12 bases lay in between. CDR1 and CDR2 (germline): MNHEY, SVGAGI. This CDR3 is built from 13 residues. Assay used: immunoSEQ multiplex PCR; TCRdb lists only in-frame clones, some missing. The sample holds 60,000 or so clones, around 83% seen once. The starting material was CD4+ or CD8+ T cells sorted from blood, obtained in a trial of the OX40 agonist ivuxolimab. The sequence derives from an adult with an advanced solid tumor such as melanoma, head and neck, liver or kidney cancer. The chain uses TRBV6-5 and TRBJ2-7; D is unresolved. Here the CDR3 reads CASTGDVTYEQYF. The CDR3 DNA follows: TGTGCCAGCACGGGCGACGTTACCTACGAGCAGTACTTC.